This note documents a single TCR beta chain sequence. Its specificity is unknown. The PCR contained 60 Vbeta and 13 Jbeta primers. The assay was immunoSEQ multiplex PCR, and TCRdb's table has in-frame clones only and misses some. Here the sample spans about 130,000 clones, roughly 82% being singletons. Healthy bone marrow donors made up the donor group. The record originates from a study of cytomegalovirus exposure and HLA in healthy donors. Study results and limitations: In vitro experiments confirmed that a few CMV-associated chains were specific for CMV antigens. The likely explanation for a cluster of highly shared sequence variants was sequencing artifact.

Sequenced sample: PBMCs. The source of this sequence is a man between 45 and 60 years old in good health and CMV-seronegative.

As DNA, the CDR3 is TGTGCCAGCAGTTCGGGGTCTGGGACAGGGCGCGAAAAACTGTTTTTT. Amino acid sequence: CASSSGSGTGREKLFF. V usage is TRBV7-9 and J usage is TRBJ1-4; the match to TRBD1 covers 9 bases. The CDR3 runs 16 residues. The germline V gene has CDR1 SEHNR and CDR2 FQNEAQ (reference sequence). The V segment lost 6 bases and the J segment 8 bases; nucleotides outside the gene matches: 13.